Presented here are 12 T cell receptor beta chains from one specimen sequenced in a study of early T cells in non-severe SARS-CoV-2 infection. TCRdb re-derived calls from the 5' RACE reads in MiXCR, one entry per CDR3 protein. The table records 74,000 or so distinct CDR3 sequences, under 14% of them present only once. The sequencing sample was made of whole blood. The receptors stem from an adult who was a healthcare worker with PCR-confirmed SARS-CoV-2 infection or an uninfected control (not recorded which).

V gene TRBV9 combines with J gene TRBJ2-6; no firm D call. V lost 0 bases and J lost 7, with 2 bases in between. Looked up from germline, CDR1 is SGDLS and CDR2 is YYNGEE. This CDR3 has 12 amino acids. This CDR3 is CASSVAANVLTF. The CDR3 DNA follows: TGTGCCAGCAGCGTAGCCGCCAACGTCCTGACTTTC.

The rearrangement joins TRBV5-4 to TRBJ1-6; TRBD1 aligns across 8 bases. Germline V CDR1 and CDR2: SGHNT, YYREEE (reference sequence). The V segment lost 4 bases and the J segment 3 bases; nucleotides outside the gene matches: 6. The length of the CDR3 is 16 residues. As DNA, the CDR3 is TGTGCCAGCAGCCCGTCAGGGGGCCGCTATAATTCACCCCTCCACTTT. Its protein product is CASSPSGGRYNSPLHF.

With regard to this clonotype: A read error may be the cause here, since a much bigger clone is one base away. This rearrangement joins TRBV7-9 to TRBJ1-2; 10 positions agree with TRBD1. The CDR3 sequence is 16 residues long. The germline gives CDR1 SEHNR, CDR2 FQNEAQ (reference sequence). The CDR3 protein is CVSSLGQGITNYGYTF. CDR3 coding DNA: TGTGTCAGCAGCCTGGGACAGGGGATTACTAACTATGGCTACACCTTC.

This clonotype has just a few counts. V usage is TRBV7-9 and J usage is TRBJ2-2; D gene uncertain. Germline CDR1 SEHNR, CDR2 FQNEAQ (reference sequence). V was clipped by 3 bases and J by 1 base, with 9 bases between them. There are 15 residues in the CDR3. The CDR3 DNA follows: TGTGCCAGCAGCTTTTGGCTAGGGAACACCGGGGAGCTGTTTTTT. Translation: CASSFWLGNTGELFF.

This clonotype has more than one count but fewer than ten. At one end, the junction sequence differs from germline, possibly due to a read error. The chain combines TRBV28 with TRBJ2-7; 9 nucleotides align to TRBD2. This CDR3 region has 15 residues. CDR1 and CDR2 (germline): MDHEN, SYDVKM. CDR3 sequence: CASSLSTSGHYEQYF. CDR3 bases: TGTGCCAGCAGTTTGTCGACTAGCGGACATTACGAACAGTACTTC. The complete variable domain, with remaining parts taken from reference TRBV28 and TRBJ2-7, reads DVKVTQSSRYLVKRTGEKVFLECVQDMDHENMFWYRQDPGLGLRLIYFSYDVKMKEKGDIPEGYSVSREKKERFSLILESASTNQTSMYLCASSLSTSGHYEQYFGPGTRLTVT.

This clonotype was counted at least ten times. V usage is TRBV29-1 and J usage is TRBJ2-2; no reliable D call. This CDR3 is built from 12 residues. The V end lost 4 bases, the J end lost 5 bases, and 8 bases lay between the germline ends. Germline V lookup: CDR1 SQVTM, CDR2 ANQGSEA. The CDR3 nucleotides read TGCAGCGTTGGCCGGGTGACCGGGGAGCTGTTTTTT. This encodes CSVGRVTGELFF.

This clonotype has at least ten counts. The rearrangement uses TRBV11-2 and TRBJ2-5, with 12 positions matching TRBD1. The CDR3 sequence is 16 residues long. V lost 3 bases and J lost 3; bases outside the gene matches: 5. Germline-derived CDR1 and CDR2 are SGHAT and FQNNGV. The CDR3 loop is CASSFGTGGIKETQYF. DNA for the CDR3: TGTGCCAGCAGCTTCGGGACAGGGGGCATCAAAGAGACCCAGTACTTC. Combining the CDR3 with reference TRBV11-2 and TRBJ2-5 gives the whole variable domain EAGVAQSPRYKIIEKRQSVAFWCNPISGHATLYWYQQILGQGPKLLIQFQNNGVVDDSQLPKDRFSAERLKGVDSTLKIQPAKLEDSAVYLCASSFGTGGIKETQYFGPGTRLLVL.

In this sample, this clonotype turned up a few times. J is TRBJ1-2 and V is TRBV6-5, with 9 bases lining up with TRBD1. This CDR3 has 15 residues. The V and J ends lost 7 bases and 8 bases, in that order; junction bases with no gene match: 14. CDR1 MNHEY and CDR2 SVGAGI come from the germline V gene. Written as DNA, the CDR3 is TGTGCCAGCACCCCTGGGACAGGGTTATTTTCGGGCTACACCTTC. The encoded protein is CASTPGTGLFSGYTF.

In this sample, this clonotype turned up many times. The CDR3 spells CATSHRGNTYEQYF. Written as DNA, the CDR3 is TGTGCCACCAGTCACAGGGGGAATACATACGAGCAGTACTTC. The V gene is TRBV24-1, the J gene TRBJ2-7, with 8 positions matching TRBD1. CDR3 size: 14 residues. From germline, CDR1 is KGHDR and CDR2 SFDVKD. Trimming took 6 bases from V and 4 from J; bases not matched to a gene: 7.

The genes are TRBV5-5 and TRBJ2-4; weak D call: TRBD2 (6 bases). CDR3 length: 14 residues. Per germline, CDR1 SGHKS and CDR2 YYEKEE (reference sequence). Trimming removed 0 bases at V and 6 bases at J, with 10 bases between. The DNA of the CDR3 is TGTGCCAGCAGCTTGGGGGCCGGGGGAAACATTCAGTACTTC. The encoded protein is CASSLGAGGNIQYF.

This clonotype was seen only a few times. The CDR3 sequence: CASRTQGVYGYTF. In nucleotides, the CDR3 is TGTGCCAGCAGGACACAGGGTGTATATGGCTACACCTTC. The chain combines TRBV13 with TRBJ1-2; TRBD1 might be the D (6 bases). The germline V gene encodes CDR1 PRHDT and CDR2 FYEKMQ (reference sequence). The CDR3 runs to 13 residues. Trimming removed 6 bases at V and 5 bases at J, with 13 bases between.

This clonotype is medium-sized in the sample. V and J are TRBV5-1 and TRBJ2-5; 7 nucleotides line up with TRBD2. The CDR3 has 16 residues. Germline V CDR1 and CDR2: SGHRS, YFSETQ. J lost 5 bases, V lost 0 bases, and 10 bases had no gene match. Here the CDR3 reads CASSLVASGLSETQYF. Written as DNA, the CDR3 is TGCGCCAGCAGCTTGGTGGCTAGCGGCCTAAGTGAGACCCAGTACTTC.